This record covers a single T cell receptor beta chain. The antigen remains unidentified. Naive CD8 cells, CD45RO-negative and positively selected for CCR7, excluded terminally differentiated effector memory CD45RA+ cells. Within Nashville, Tennessee resided all donors, each a Caucasian adult. The data stem from a study of shared clonotypes between healthy human individuals. V trimming: 2 bases; J trimming: 2 bases; junction bases outside the gene matches: 3. Per germline, CDR1 MGHRA and CDR2 YSYEKL. This CDR3 has 15 residues. As processed by the authors: Filtering was not the same, since immunoSEQ gave junction-only sequences without quality scores. Measured with immunoSEQ multiplex PCR; TCRdb has only the in-frame clones, and not every one. V, J and clone size are those of that table, while D and trimming were read from the DNA. The sample shows roughly 2 million clones, about 95% of them seen only once.

Study-level findings and limits: What naive subsets generally showed was a larger estimated richness than memory subsets showed. Clonotype sharing among the donors was expected to vary with sequencing depth.

This chain joins TRBV4-1 and TRBJ2-5; TRBD2 matches at 9 bases. This receptor was identified in a man in his late teens or twenties in good health. Sequencing input: naive CD8+ T cells sorted from blood. CDR3 region: CASSQSGGLQETQYF. The CDR3 nucleotides read TGCGCCAGCAGCCAAAGCGGGGGGCTTCAAGAGACCCAGTACTTC.